The rows below give T cell receptor beta chains drawn from one sample of a study of blood T cell repertoires in COVID-19. Clones were sequenced by immunoSEQ multiplex PCR, and TCRdb holds only the in-frame ones, with some missing. This table holds 130,000 to 150,000 clones, 70% to 90% found once. The material sequenced was peripheral blood. These receptors were taken from a woman aged 40-49 years with active or convalescent COVID-19. CDR3s include the opening cysteine and the closing phenylalanine or tryptophan. A D gene is named only where the DNA matches it firmly. Not all rows give a size; the values are once, few, many and, for expanded clones, a class.

clone_size: -
v_call: TRBV18
j_call: TRBJ2-7
d_call: TRBD1
cdr3_aa: CASSLQGNYEQYF
cdr3_nt: TGTGCCAGCTCCCTACAGGGGAACTACGAGCAGTACTTC

clone_size: -
v_call: TRBV4-1
j_call: TRBJ2-7
d_call: -
cdr3_aa: CASSATRSGSVYEQYF
cdr3_nt: TGCGCCAGCAGCGCAACCAGATCAGGTTCGGTCTACGAGCAGTACTTC

clone_size: once
v_call: TRBV6-5
j_call: TRBJ2-1
d_call: -
cdr3_aa: CASGLSRGNEQFF
cdr3_nt: TGTGCCAGCGGGCTTTCCCGGGGCAATGAGCAGTTCTTC

clone_size: -
v_call: TRBV11-3
j_call: TRBJ1-1
d_call: TRBD1
cdr3_aa: CASSLGDRQAFF
cdr3_nt: TGTGCCAGCAGCTTAGGGGACAGGCAAGCTTTCTTT

clone_size: -
v_call: TRBV15
j_call: TRBJ1-2
d_call: -
cdr3_aa: CATSLGGAYGYTF
cdr3_nt: TGTGCCACCAGCCTAGGGGGGGCCTATGGCTACACCTTC

clone_size: -
v_call: TRBV3-1/TRBV3-2
j_call: TRBJ1-3
d_call: TRBD1
cdr3_aa: CASSQQGSSGNTIYF
cdr3_nt: TGTGCCAGCAGTCAACAGGGGAGCTCTGGAAACACCATATATTTT

clone_size: -
v_call: TRBV4-2
j_call: TRBJ2-5
d_call: TRBD2
cdr3_aa: CASTTGTSGGSETQYF
cdr3_nt: TGTGCCAGCACTACTGGGACTAGCGGGGGGTCAGAGACCCAGTACTTC

clone_size: once
v_call: TRBV6-1
j_call: TRBJ2-1
d_call: TRBD2
cdr3_aa: CASSEALGGSSYNEQFF
cdr3_nt: TGTGCCAGCAGTGAAGCGCTTGGCGGGAGCTCCTACAATGAGCAGTTCTTC

clone_size: -
v_call: TRBV7-2
j_call: TRBJ2-3
d_call: -
cdr3_aa: CASSRSNFWQYF
cdr3_nt: TGTGCCAGCAGCCGGTCCAATTTCTGGCAGTATTTT

clone_size: -
v_call: TRBV15
j_call: TRBJ1-5
d_call: -
cdr3_aa: CATSPRGGGRGNQPQHF
cdr3_nt: TGTGCCACCAGCCCTCGTGGGGGGGGCAGGGGCAATCAGCCCCAGCATTTT

clone_size: once
v_call: TRBV19
j_call: TRBJ2-3
d_call: TRBD2
cdr3_aa: CASTVGSGGPRTTDTQYF
cdr3_nt: TGTGCCAGTACCGTAGGTAGCGGGGGCCCGCGCACCACAGATACGCAGTATTTT

clone_size: few
v_call: TRBV7-9
j_call: TRBJ1-1
d_call: -
cdr3_aa: CASTPGTANTEAFF
cdr3_nt: TGTGCCAGCACCCCCGGGACTGCGAACACTGAAGCTTTCTTT

clone_size: -
v_call: TRBV28
j_call: TRBJ1-4
d_call: TRBD1
cdr3_aa: CASTPPNRGVEEKLFF
cdr3_nt: TGTGCCAGCACCCCGCCCAACAGGGGGGTGGAAGAAAAACTGTTTTTT

clone_size: -
v_call: TRBV6-5
j_call: TRBJ1-2
d_call: TRBD1
cdr3_aa: CASSYSSGQGLYGYTF
cdr3_nt: TGTGCCAGCAGTTACTCCTCGGGACAGGGTTTATATGGCTACACCTTC

clone_size: -
v_call: TRBV28
j_call: TRBJ1-4
d_call: TRBD1
cdr3_aa: CASSSGTGAEKLFF
cdr3_nt: TGTGCCAGCAGTTCCGGGACAGGGGCTGAAAAACTGTTTTTT

clone_size: once
v_call: TRBV14
j_call: TRBJ2-3
d_call: TRBD1
cdr3_aa: CASSRDRARDTQYF
cdr3_nt: TGTGCCAGCAGCCGGGACAGGGCACGAGATACGCAGTATTTT

clone_size: -
v_call: TRBV4-2
j_call: TRBJ1-3
d_call: TRBD1
cdr3_aa: CASSQGQGTGNTIYF
cdr3_nt: TGTGCCAGCAGCCAAGGACAGGGAACTGGAAACACCATATATTTT

clone_size: once
v_call: TRBV19
j_call: TRBJ1-6
d_call: TRBD1
cdr3_aa: CASREQGFSHSPLHF
cdr3_nt: TGTGCCAGTAGGGAACAGGGGTTTTCCCATTCACCCCTCCACTTT

clone_size: -
v_call: TRBV19
j_call: TRBJ1-2
d_call: -
cdr3_aa: CASSMAVGELNYGYTF
cdr3_nt: TGTGCCAGTAGTATGGCCGTCGGGGAGCTTAACTATGGCTACACCTTC

clone_size: -
v_call: TRBV18
j_call: TRBJ2-1
d_call: TRBD2
cdr3_aa: CASSPRGTSGRYNEQFF
cdr3_nt: TGTGCCAGCTCACCACGGGGGACTAGCGGACGATACAATGAGCAGTTCTTC

clone_size: -
v_call: TRBV4-3
j_call: TRBJ1-6
d_call: TRBD1
cdr3_aa: CASSQEGTGRSPLHF
cdr3_nt: TGCGCCAGCAGCCAAGAAGGGACAGGGAGGTCACCCCTCCACTTT

clone_size: -
v_call: TRBV24-1
j_call: TRBJ2-1
d_call: -
cdr3_aa: CATSDPAYERRSYNEQFF
cdr3_nt: TGTGCCACCAGTGATCCCGCTTATGAGCGGAGGTCCTACAATGAGCAGTTCTTC

clone_size: once
v_call: TRBV4-3
j_call: TRBJ1-6
d_call: -
cdr3_aa: CASSQDRRAPLHF
cdr3_nt: TGCGCCAGCAGCCAAGATAGACGGGCACCCCTCCACTTT

clone_size: -
v_call: TRBV5-1
j_call: TRBJ2-7
d_call: -
cdr3_aa: CASSRDTGPGEQYF
cdr3_nt: TGCGCCAGCAGCCGGGACACGGGTCCAGGGGAGCAGTACTTC

clone_size: -
v_call: TRBV10-3
j_call: TRBJ2-1
d_call: TRBD2
cdr3_aa: CATRGGLAGVYEQFF
cdr3_nt: TGTGCCACCCGGGGGGGACTAGCGGGAGTATATGAGCAGTTCTTC

clone_size: -
v_call: TRBV7-9
j_call: TRBJ2-7
d_call: -
cdr3_aa: CASSLGSGQSSYEQYF
cdr3_nt: TGTGCCAGCAGCTTAGGTAGCGGCCAGAGCTCCTACGAGCAGTACTTC

clone_size: -
v_call: TRBV7-6
j_call: TRBJ1-2
d_call: TRBD1
cdr3_aa: CASRVRLGGTGSYGYTF
cdr3_nt: TGTGCCAGCAGAGTTAGATTGGGAGGGACAGGGAGCTATGGCTACACCTTC

clone_size: -
v_call: TRBV12-3/TRBV12-4
j_call: TRBJ1-4
d_call: TRBD1
cdr3_aa: CASSLGTVEKLFF
cdr3_nt: TGTGCCAGCAGTCTCGGGACAGTTGAAAAACTGTTTTTT

clone_size: -
v_call: TRBV11-2
j_call: TRBJ2-5
d_call: TRBD2
cdr3_aa: CASSLEGLVVETQYF
cdr3_nt: TGTGCCAGCAGCTTGGAGGGACTAGTAGTGGAGACCCAGTACTTC

clone_size: -
v_call: TRBV28
j_call: TRBJ1-4
d_call: TRBD1
cdr3_aa: CASSEDRVNEKLFF
cdr3_nt: TGTGCCAGCAGTGAAGACAGGGTTAATGAAAAACTGTTTTTT

clone_size: -
v_call: TRBV5-1
j_call: TRBJ1-2
d_call: TRBD1
cdr3_aa: CASSLADRGKGGYTF
cdr3_nt: TGCGCCAGCAGCTTGGCGGACAGGGGAAAAGGGGGCTACACCTTC

clone_size: -
v_call: TRBV19
j_call: TRBJ1-2
d_call: -
cdr3_aa: CASKEGVHSYGYTF
cdr3_nt: TGTGCCTCTAAGGAAGGGGTTCATAGCTATGGCTACACCTTC

clone_size: -
v_call: TRBV5-6
j_call: TRBJ2-1
d_call: -
cdr3_aa: CASSPSPGSYSEQFF
cdr3_nt: TGTGCCAGCAGCCCGTCTCCGGGTAGTTACTCTGAGCAGTTCTTC

clone_size: -
v_call: TRBV13
j_call: TRBJ2-3
d_call: -
cdr3_aa: CASSLGVGAEDTQYF
cdr3_nt: TGTGCCAGCAGCTTAGGGGTGGGAGCAGAAGATACGCAGTATTTT

clone_size: -
v_call: TRBV6-2/TRBV6-3
j_call: TRBJ2-1
d_call: -
cdr3_aa: CASSPGLIRGGNEQFF
cdr3_nt: TGTGCCAGCAGTCCAGGATTAATTCGAGGGGGCAATGAGCAGTTCTTC

clone_size: -
v_call: TRBV9
j_call: TRBJ1-3
d_call: TRBD1
cdr3_aa: CASSEMDRGGSGNTIYF
cdr3_nt: TGTGCCAGCAGCGAGATGGACAGGGGAGGATCTGGAAACACCATATATTTT

clone_size: -
v_call: TRBV28
j_call: TRBJ1-5
d_call: -
cdr3_aa: CASSLSSNQPQHF
cdr3_nt: TGTGCCAGCAGTTTGAGTAGCAATCAGCCCCAGCATTTT

clone_size: once
v_call: TRBV10-3
j_call: TRBJ1-5
d_call: -
cdr3_aa: CAISETRGASSNQPQHF
cdr3_nt: TGTGCCATTTCCGAGACACGCGGGGCTAGCAGCAATCAGCCCCAGCATTTT

clone_size: -
v_call: TRBV15
j_call: TRBJ2-7
d_call: -
cdr3_aa: CATSRSRTYEQYF
cdr3_nt: TGTGCCACCAGCAGGAGCCGAACCTACGAGCAGTACTTC

clone_size: few
v_call: TRBV6-6
j_call: TRBJ1-5
d_call: -
cdr3_aa: CASSPRTESNQPQHF
cdr3_nt: TGTGCCAGCAGTCCCCGGACAGAGAGCAATCAGCCCCAGCATTTT

clone_size: few
v_call: TRBV3-1/TRBV3-2
j_call: TRBJ1-2
d_call: -
cdr3_aa: CASGEAYGYTF
cdr3_nt: TGTGCATCCGGGGAGGCCTATGGCTACACCTTC

clone_size: -
v_call: TRBV28
j_call: TRBJ1-5
d_call: -
cdr3_aa: CASGQSRSNQPQHF
cdr3_nt: TGTGCCAGCGGACAGTCCCGTAGCAATCAGCCCCAGCATTTT

clone_size: -
v_call: TRBV5-5
j_call: TRBJ1-2
d_call: TRBD1
cdr3_aa: CASSTTGVVYGYTF
cdr3_nt: TGTGCCAGCAGTACGACAGGGGTCGTCTATGGCTACACCTTC

clone_size: -
v_call: TRBV6-5
j_call: TRBJ2-7
d_call: -
cdr3_aa: CASSQKITGTEQYF
cdr3_nt: TGTGCCAGCAGTCAAAAAATAACAGGGACCGAGCAGTACTTC

clone_size: -
v_call: TRBV7-2
j_call: TRBJ1-1
d_call: TRBD1
cdr3_aa: CASSSQGGVTEAFF
cdr3_nt: TGTGCCAGCAGCTCCCAGGGGGGCGTCACTGAAGCTTTCTTT

clone_size: -
v_call: TRBV4-3
j_call: TRBJ2-4
d_call: -
cdr3_aa: CASSQDNTGTQKNIQYF
cdr3_nt: TGCGCCAGCAGCCAAGATAATACGGGGACTCAGAAAAACATTCAGTACTTC

clone_size: -
v_call: TRBV4-3
j_call: TRBJ1-4
d_call: -
cdr3_aa: CASSQDSLVRNEKLFF
cdr3_nt: TGCGCCAGCAGCCAAGATTCTTTAGTGCGAAATGAAAAACTGTTTTTT

clone_size: -
v_call: TRBV15
j_call: TRBJ1-5
d_call: TRBD1
cdr3_aa: CATSGTGGIQPQHF
cdr3_nt: TGTGCCACCAGCGGAACAGGGGGAATTCAGCCCCAGCATTTT

clone_size: -
v_call: TRBV19
j_call: TRBJ2-7
d_call: -
cdr3_aa: CASSIQGNEQYF
cdr3_nt: TGTGCCAGTAGTATACAGGGAAACGAGCAGTACTTC

clone_size: once
v_call: TRBV28
j_call: TRBJ2-7
d_call: TRBD2
cdr3_aa: CASSLNPGLAGGMAYEQYF
cdr3_nt: TGTGCCAGCAGTTTAAACCCCGGACTAGCGGGAGGGATGGCCTACGAGCAGTACTTC

clone_size: once
v_call: TRBV19
j_call: TRBJ2-1
d_call: -
cdr3_aa: CASSLFEYNEQFF
cdr3_nt: TGTGCCAGTAGCCTTTTTGAGTACAATGAGCAGTTCTTC